These 22 T cell receptor beta chains came from one sample sequenced in a study of response to subunit inactivated influenza vaccine. Using its own MiXCR run on the RT-PCR reads, TCRdb lists one record per CDR3 protein. Of under 750,000 distinct CDR3 sequences in the sample, roughly 10% were seen once. This sample comprised PBMCs from blood, obtained on the day of vaccination. The receptors derive from a man aged 45-60 years who received an inactivated influenza vaccine.

Only a few counts were recorded for this clonotype. The chain links TRBV7-2 to TRBJ2-7, with a tentative D call TRBD2 (5 bases). V was trimmed by 3 bases and J by 5 bases, leaving 11 bases between them. This CDR3 is 13 amino acids long. The germline gives CDR1 SGHTA, CDR2 FQGNSA. CDR3 DNA: TGTGCCAGCAGCTTCCGGGGTCGGGACGAGCAGTACTTC. Amino acid sequence: CASSFRGRDEQYF.

This clonotype was observed many times. This sequence joins TRBV19 and TRBJ2-2, with TRBD1 matching 9 bases. This CDR3 region has 14 residues. The junction had 4 bases not matched to a gene; V was cut back by 6 bases and J by 5 bases. Germline V gene data show CDR1 as LNHDA and CDR2 as SQIVND (reference sequence). The CDR3 DNA sequence: TGTGCCAGTAGCCAAGGGACAGGGACCGGGGAGCTGTTTTTT. Translating it yields CASSQGTGTGELFF.

The CDR3 is CSGRRLSTDTQYF. The CDR3 DNA reads as TGCAGCGGGCGGCGTCTAAGCACAGATACGCAGTATTTT. V is TRBV20-1 and J is TRBJ2-3; D not certain. Germline CDR1 reads DFQATT; CDR2 reads SNEGSKA (reference sequence). The CDR3 has 13 amino acids.

This clonotype was counted ten times or more. The V call is TRBV4-1, the J call TRBJ2-3; 10 nucleotides agree with TRBD1. The CDR3 contains 17 residues. In germline, CDR1 is MGHRA, CDR2 YSYEKL. J gave up 3 bases and V 0 bases, and 6 bases lay outside the gene matches. CDR3 DNA: TGCGCCAGCAGCCAAGAACAGGGGGACAGGGGTACAGATACGCAGTATTTT. Protein product: CASSQEQGDRGTDTQYF.

This sequence joins TRBV5-1 and TRBJ2-1; D is ambiguous. Germline V lookup: CDR1 SGHRS, CDR2 YFSETQ. V was cut by 5 bases and J by 0 bases, with 9 bases left in between. This CDR3 spans 14 amino acids. The CDR3 coding sequence is TGCGCCAGCAGTTCTATCAGCTCCTACAATGAGCAGTTCTTC. It encodes CASSSISSYNEQFF.

A few counts support this clonotype. The chain employs TRBV29-1 and TRBJ2-7; D is perhaps TRBD2 (6 bases). Deletions cut 5 bases from V and 7 bases from J, with 15 bases between. Germline CDR1 is SQVTM and CDR2 is ANQGSEA. The CDR3 contains 12 residues. CDR3 protein: CSVSHQGGEQYF. Here the CDR3 DNA reads TGCAGCGTTTCACATCAGGGAGGTGAGCAGTACTTC.

The V gene is TRBV9, the J gene TRBJ2-7; TRBD2 matches 8 bases. This CDR3 comprises 14 residues. Trimming at V came to 2 bases and at J to 9 bases, leaving 10 bases not matched to a gene. The germline CDR1 and CDR2 sequences are SGDLS and YYNGEE. CDR3 sequence: CASSVGVTSEGQYF. The CDR3 nucleotides are TGTGCCAGCAGCGTTGGGGTGACTAGCGAAGGGCAGTACTTC.

This clonotype came up many times. The CDR3 is CASSQESRGTYEQYF. The CDR3 coding sequence is TGTGCCAGCAGCCAAGAGTCCAGGGGCACCTACGAGCAGTACTTC. The chain combines TRBV14 with TRBJ2-7; possibly TRBD1 for D (6 bases). Germline assignment: CDR1 SGHDN and CDR2 FVKESK. This CDR3 spans 15 amino acids. Trimming removed 0 bases from V and 2 bases from J, with 11 bases in between.

CDR3 region: CASTPNSGRNNEQFF. The CDR3 DNA reads as TGTGCCAGCACTCCCAATAGCGGAAGGAACAATGAGCAGTTCTTC. The chain is built from TRBV7-9 and TRBJ2-1; possibly TRBD2 for D (6 bases). Germline V gene lookup returns CDR1 SEHNR and CDR2 FQNEAQ (reference sequence). The CDR3 is 15 amino acids. The germline V and J ends were trimmed by 7 bases and 5 bases, with 18 bases remaining between them.

The table lists this clonotype with a few counts. The chain uses TRBV24-1 and TRBJ2-1; 8 bases fit TRBD2. The V segment lost 5 bases and the J segment 2 bases; nucleotides outside the gene matches: 4. The CDR3 is 15 residues long. The germline CDR1 and CDR2 sequences are KGHDR and SFDVKD. The CDR3 coding sequence is TGTGCCACCAGTGGCGACGGGAGGGCCTACAATGAGCAGTTCTTC. Its protein is CATSGDGRAYNEQFF.

In its sample, this clonotype was seen many times. The chain links TRBV7-2 to TRBJ1-4; 7 nucleotides agree with TRBD1. V was clipped by 3 bases and J by 0 bases; unmatched bases: 7. Per the germline V gene, CDR1 is SGHTA and CDR2 is FQGNSA. The length of the CDR3 is 17 residues. The CDR3 loop is CASSLGQSFATNEKLFF. DNA for the CDR3: TGTGCCAGCAGCTTGGGACAGAGCTTCGCAACTAATGAAAAACTGTTTTTT.

This chain joins TRBV14 and TRBJ2-1; tentatively, D is TRBD2 (6 bases). The germline V and J ends were trimmed by 3 bases and 0 bases, with 15 bases remaining between them. This CDR3 contains 17 residues. Per the germline V gene, CDR1 is SGHDN and CDR2 is FVKESK. CDR3 in amino acids: CASSHPRDLSSYNEQFF. In DNA, the CDR3 is TGTGCCAGCAGCCATCCACGGGACTTAAGCTCCTACAATGAGCAGTTCTTC.

The J gene is TRBJ2-1, the V gene TRBV9; 7 bases are shared with TRBD2. This CDR3 is 14 amino acids long. With 1 base clipped from V and 9 bases from J, the junction kept 7 bases outside the gene matches. Per germline, CDR1 SGDLS and CDR2 YYNGEE. The CDR3 region is CASSVSAGVVEQFF. The DNA for the CDR3 is TGTGCCAGCAGCGTATCGGCGGGAGTGGTTGAGCAGTTCTTC. The full variable domain, with the rest looked up from reference TRBV9 and TRBJ2-1, is DSGVTQTPKHLITATGQRVTLRCSPRSGDLSVYWYQQSLDQGLQFLIQYYNGEERAKGNILERFSAQQFPDLHSELNLSSLELGDSALYFCASSVSAGVVEQFFGPGTRLTVL.

V gene TRBV16 combines with J gene TRBJ1-2; D is unclear. The CDR3 loop spans 13 amino acids. Germline CDR1 and CDR2: KGHSY and FQNENV. V gave up 4 bases and J gave up 7 bases, with 13 bases separating them. CDR3 nucleotide sequence: TGTGCCAGCAGCCCGAATACGAGTGGTGGCTACACCTTC. Amino acids: CASSPNTSGGYTF.

There are a few counts of this clonotype. The chain couples TRBV6-2 or TRBV6-3 to TRBJ2-1, with 9 bases aligning to TRBD2. V shed 5 bases, J shed 12 bases, and the junction held 17 bases outside the gene matches. Germline V gene lookup returns CDR1 MNHEY and CDR2 SVGEGT. This CDR3 comprises 16 residues. CDR3 in amino acids: CASSLLGTAGTSLQFF. The CDR3 DNA reads as TGTGCCAGCAGTCTACTCGGGACAGCCGGGACTAGCTTGCAGTTCTTC.

The chain recombines TRBV20-1 with TRBJ2-7; D is ambiguous. The V gene lost 7 bases and the J gene lost 7 bases, with 20 bases spanning the gap. This CDR3 comprises 13 residues. The germline V gene has CDR1 DFQATT and CDR2 SNEGSKA (reference sequence). The CDR3: CSDNDRVVQEQYF. The CDR3 nucleotides read TGCAGTGACAACGACCGTGTGGTGCAGGAGCAGTACTTC.

The chain couples TRBV12-3 or TRBV12-4 to TRBJ2-2, with a tentative D call TRBD1 (9 bases). The CDR3 loop spans 16 amino acids. Trimming took off 3 bases at V and 4 bases at J, with 15 bases between the two ends. The DNA for the CDR3 is TGTGCCAGCAGTTTTGGGACAGGGACTAGCACCGGGGAGCTGTTTTTT. Translating gives CASSFGTGTSTGELFF.

The chain combines TRBV5-1 with TRBJ1-6, with a possible D match to TRBD1 (6 bases). Per germline, CDR1 SGHRS and CDR2 YFSETQ. V lost 0 bases to trimming and J lost 6 bases, with 22 bases between them. The CDR3 is 19 residues long. The CDR3 reads CASSLESGTLGGLNSPLHF. CDR3 nucleotide sequence: TGCGCCAGCAGCTTGGAATCAGGGACCCTCGGGGGGCTTAATTCACCCCTCCACTTT.

This clonotype was detected many times. One end of the junction fails to match germline, which may point to a read error. The chain uses TRBV12-3 or TRBV12-4 and TRBJ2-7; 9 bases line up with TRBD2. CDR3 length equals 14 residues. The CDR3 sequence is CASSLAGPTYEQYF. In DNA, the CDR3 is TGTGCCAGCAGTCTAGCGGGACCTACGTACGAGCAGTACTTC.

The table lists this clonotype with a few counts. The V and J genes are TRBV29-1 and TRBJ2-3, with 9 bases identical to TRBD1. CDR1 and CDR2 from the germline V gene are SQVTM and ANQGSEA. CDR3 length equals 13 residues. The J segment lost 2 bases and the V segment lost 7 bases, leaving 4 bases of the junction unmatched. The CDR3 nucleotides read TGCAGCGGGGGACAGGGCTTCACAGATACGCAGTATTTT. Its protein is CSGGQGFTDTQYF.

This clonotype was recorded a few times. Written as DNA, the CDR3 is TGTGCCAGCAGCGTCCAGGGGGGCGAGCAGTACTTC. Amino acids: CASSVQGGEQYF. The gene calls are TRBV9 and TRBJ2-7, with D maybe TRBD1 (7 bases). The CDR3 runs 12 residues. V lost 2 bases to trimming and J lost 6 bases, with 9 bases between them. CDR1 is SGDLS and CDR2 is YYNGEE in the germline V gene.

The rearrangement links TRBV19 to TRBJ1-2, with 8 bases identical to TRBD1. Germline V gives CDR1 LNHDA, CDR2 SQIVND (reference sequence). CDR3 length equals 15 residues. J was trimmed by 4 bases and V by 5 bases; bases with no gene match: 9. CDR3 sequence: CASSPQDRVTYGYTF. For the CDR3, the DNA is TGTGCCAGTAGTCCGCAGGACAGGGTCACCTATGGCTACACCTTC.